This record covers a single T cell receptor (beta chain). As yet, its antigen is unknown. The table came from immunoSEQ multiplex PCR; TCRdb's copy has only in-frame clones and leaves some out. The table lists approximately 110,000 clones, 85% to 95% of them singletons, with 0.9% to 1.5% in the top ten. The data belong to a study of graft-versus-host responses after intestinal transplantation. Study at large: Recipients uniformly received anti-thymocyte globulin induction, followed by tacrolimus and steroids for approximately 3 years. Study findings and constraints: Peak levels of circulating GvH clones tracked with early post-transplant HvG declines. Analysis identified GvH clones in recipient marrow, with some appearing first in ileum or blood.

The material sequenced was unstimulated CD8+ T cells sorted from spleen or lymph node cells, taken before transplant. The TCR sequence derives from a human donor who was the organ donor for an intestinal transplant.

CDR3 sequence: CASSPGLSEAFF. CDR3 coding DNA: TGTGCCAGCAGCCCGGGACTCTCTGAAGCTTTCTTT. The chain uses TRBV13 and TRBJ1-1; D is possibly TRBD1 (5 bases). The CDR3 runs to 12 residues. Per the germline V gene, CDR1 is PRHDT and CDR2 is FYEKMQ (reference sequence). The V gene lost 5 bases and the J gene lost 6 bases, with 10 bases spanning the gap.